These 19 T cell receptor beta chains share one sample of origin, sequenced in a study of cytomegalovirus exposure and HLA in healthy donors. With 60 Vbeta and 13 Jbeta primers, the PCR was carried out. Repertoires were generated with immunoSEQ multiplex PCR, while TCRdb's copy carries only in-frame clones and drops some. This table has 150,000 to 200,000 clones, 79% appearing once. Sequencing was performed on PBMCs. The source is a woman aged 45-65 years in good health and CMV-seronegative.

This chain joins TRBV6-6 and TRBJ1-2; TRBD1 is a possible D gene (6 bases). V gave up 5 bases and J gave up 3 bases, with 13 bases separating them. Germline V CDR1 and CDR2: MNHNY, SVGAGI (reference sequence). CDR3 size: 14 residues. CDR3 in DNA: TGTGCCAGCAGTCCCTTGGGGGCTGACTATGGCTACACCTTC. Protein sequence: CASSPLGADYGYTF.

The chain links TRBV10-1 to TRBJ2-7; 13 positions match TRBD2. The CDR3 extends over 13 amino acids. Per the germline V gene, CDR1 is WNHNN and CDR2 is SYGVQD (reference sequence). The ends lost 5 bases at V and 6 bases at J; junction bases unmatched: 1. CDR3 in DNA: TGCGCCAGCAGTAGACTAGCGGGAGGCGAGCAGTACTTC. Protein sequence: CASSRLAGGEQYF.

J is TRBJ2-7 and V is TRBV4-3; maybe TRBD1 (6 bases). V was shortened by 0 bases and J by 4 bases, with 13 bases between the two germline ends. Germline lookup yields CDR1 LGHNA and CDR2 YSLEER. This CDR3 spans 15 amino acids. The CDR3 DNA follows: TGCGCCAGCAGCCAAGAGGGCAGGGGCCCTTACGAGCAGTACTTC. Translating gives CASSQEGRGPYEQYF.

The chain links TRBV5-4 to TRBJ1-4, with D possibly being TRBD1 (5 bases). Germline V CDR1 and CDR2: SGHNT, YYREEE (reference sequence). The V end was cut by 4 bases, the J end by 0 bases, with 13 bases between. The CDR3 consists of 16 residues. The DNA of the CDR3 is TGTGCCAGCAGCATAAGGACATCCCCAACTAATGAAAAACTGTTTTTT. It specifies CASSIRTSPTNEKLFF.

In its sample, this clone was seen once. The chain has TRBV2 and TRBJ1-1; 9 positions agree with TRBD1. The CDR3 extends over 16 amino acids. CDR1 is SNHLY, CDR2 FYNNEI, per germline. V lost 5 bases and J lost 1; bases outside the gene matches: 8. The CDR3 loop reads CASSPRTGAQNTEAFF. CDR3 in DNA: TGTGCCAGCAGTCCGCGGACAGGGGCCCAGAACACTGAAGCTTTCTTT.

The chain uses TRBV4-2 and TRBJ2-1; 12 positions agree with TRBD2. The germline V gene encodes CDR1 LGHNA and CDR2 YNFKEQ. The CDR3 length is 17 residues. V was pared by 0 bases and J by 9 bases, with 9 bases of the junction left unmatched. The CDR3 region has the DNA TGTGCCAGCAGCCAAGAGGGTACTAGCGGGGGGCCTAGTGAGCAGTTCTTC. This sequence encodes CASSQEGTSGGPSEQFF.

This chain uses TRBV7-2 with TRBJ2-3; D is perhaps TRBD1 (6 bases). The CDR3 totals 15 residues. Germline loops: CDR1 SGHTA, CDR2 FQGNSA. V shed 4 bases and J shed 0 bases, with 11 bases lying between them. The CDR3 reads CASSSGGSSTDTQYF. The CDR3 DNA is TGTGCCAGCAGCTCTGGGGGCTCCAGCACAGATACGCAGTATTTT.

The genes are TRBV28 and TRBJ1-1; 8 nucleotides align to TRBD1. CDR1 MDHEN and CDR2 SYDVKM come from the germline V gene. V lost 5 bases to trimming and J lost 0 bases; unmatched junction nucleotides: 8. There are 16 residues in the CDR3. Written as DNA, the CDR3 is TGTGCCAGCAGTATCCGACAGGGGTTACTGAACACTGAAGCTTTCTTT. It specifies CASSIRQGLLNTEAFF.

This clone was detected only once. The rearrangement uses TRBV2 and TRBJ2-3, with a tentative D call TRBD1 (5 bases). Germline assignment: CDR1 SNHLY and CDR2 FYNNEI. Trimming removed 5 bases at V and 9 bases at J, with 12 bases between. This CDR3 comprises 12 residues. CDR3 sequence: CASSPDSATQYF. As DNA, the CDR3 is TGTGCCAGCAGTCCCGACAGCGCCACGCAGTATTTT. Full variable domain (missing parts from reference TRBV2 and TRBJ2-3): EPEVTQTPSHQVTQMGQEVILRCVPISNHLYFYWYRQILGQKVEFLVSFYNNEISEKSEIFDDQFSVERPDGSNFTLKIRSTKLEDSAMYFCASSPDSATQYFGPGTRLTVL.

This clone has only one observation. This chain uses TRBV7-9 with TRBJ2-2, with TRBD2 matching 10 bases. CDR1 SEHNR and CDR2 FQNEAQ come from the germline V gene (reference sequence). The length of the CDR3 is 18 residues. With 5 bases clipped from V and 1 base from J, the junction kept 10 bases outside the gene matches. CDR3 protein: CASSPWGAGGLNTGELFF. Here the CDR3 DNA reads TGTGCCAGCAGCCCCTGGGGAGCGGGGGGGCTGAACACCGGGGAGCTGTTTTTT.

This chain joins TRBV10-1 and TRBJ2-3, with D uncertain. Germline CDR1 is WNHNN and CDR2 is SYGVQD (reference sequence). Trimming stripped 0 bases from V and 2 bases from J, with 9 bases between. This CDR3 has 15 residues. The DNA for the CDR3 is TGCGCCAGCAGTGAGTCGGCGGCTCCCACAGATACGCAGTATTTT. It codes for CASSESAAPTDTQYF.

This chain links TRBV28 with TRBJ1-5; D ambiguous. The CDR3 length is 17 residues. Trimming removed 3 bases at V and 1 base at J, with 16 bases between. Germline V CDR1 and CDR2: MDHEN, SYDVKM. The CDR3 loop reads CASSFPSGPISNQPQHF. CDR3 sequence (DNA): TGTGCCAGCAGTTTCCCCTCAGGCCCCATAAGCAATCAGCCCCAGCATTTT.

The table lists this clone with a count of one. The same CDR3 is also encoded by other DNA sequences in this sample. V gene TRBV7-8 combines with J gene TRBJ2-3; D not certain. The germline V and J ends were trimmed by 5 bases and 2 bases, with 5 bases remaining between them. The germline V gene has CDR1 SGHVS and CDR2 FQNEAQ. The CDR3 is made up of 12 amino acids. The CDR3, as DNA: TGTGCCAGCAGCACAAACACAGATACGCAGTATTTT. This gives the protein CASSTNTDTQYF. Based on the CDR3 plus reference TRBV7-8 and TRBJ2-3, the full variable domain is GAGVSQSPRYKVAKRGQDVALRCDPISGHVSLFWYQQALGQGPEFLTYFQNEAQLDKSGLPSDRFFAERPEGSVSTLKIQRTQQEDSAVYLCASSTNTDTQYFGPGTRLTVL.

This chain connects TRBV28 to TRBJ1-4, with D perhaps TRBD1 (6 bases). The CDR3 consists of 14 residues. From germline, CDR1 is MDHEN and CDR2 SYDVKM. The V end was cut by 5 bases, the J end by 7 bases, with 14 bases between. The CDR3 sequence is CASSPGGGPEKLFF. CDR3 sequence (DNA): TGTGCCAGCAGTCCTGGGGGGGGGCCTGAAAAACTGTTTTTT. The variable domain in full, completed from reference TRBV28 and TRBJ1-4, reads DVKVTQSSRYLVKRTGEKVFLECVQDMDHENMFWYRQDPGLGLRLIYFSYDVKMKEKGDIPEGYSVSREKKERFSLILESASTNQTSMYLCASSPGGGPEKLFFGSGTQLSVL.

This clone came up once. The V gene is TRBV7-2, the J gene TRBJ1-2; 7 nucleotides line up with TRBD1. From germline, CDR1 is SGHTA and CDR2 FQGNSA. The V and J ends lost 5 bases and 5 bases, in that order; junction bases with no gene match: 14. The CDR3 sequence is 16 residues long. The chain's CDR3 is CASSTLRPGTEYGYTF. The CDR3 DNA reads as TGTGCCAGCAGCACCCTCCGGCCGGGGACAGAGTATGGCTACACCTTC.

V is TRBV7-8 and J is TRBJ1-4; D possibly corresponds to TRBD1 (5 bases). V dropped 3 bases and J dropped 4 bases, with 12 bases sitting between them. This CDR3 has 15 residues. Germline V gives CDR1 SGHVS, CDR2 FQNEAQ. CDR3 region: CASSFKGLFNEKLFF. The CDR3 DNA sequence: TGTGCCAGCAGCTTTAAGGGGTTATTTAATGAAAAACTGTTTTTT.

The chain couples TRBV5-1 to TRBJ2-7; 7 nucleotides agree with TRBD1. V lost 0 bases, J lost 6 bases, and 6 bases stayed unmatched. The CDR3 loop spans 14 amino acids. Germline V lookup: CDR1 SGHRS, CDR2 YFSETQ. This CDR3 reads CASSLGDRVSEQYF. CDR3 bases: TGCGCCAGCAGCTTGGGTGACAGGGTAAGCGAGCAGTACTTC.

A few counts support this clone. The rearrangement links TRBV19 to TRBJ2-7, with 12 nucleotides matching TRBD1. V lost 4 bases, J lost 5 bases, and 6 bases stayed unmatched. CDR3 length: 15 amino acids. Germline CDR1 and CDR2: LNHDA and SQIVND (reference sequence). The CDR3 loop reads CASSTGGTGGDEQYF. DNA for the CDR3: TGTGCCAGTAGTACTGGGGGGACAGGGGGCGACGAGCAGTACTTC.

This clone was observed a few times. This sequence joins TRBV5-1 and TRBJ2-3, with a tentative D call TRBD2 (5 bases). V dropped 2 bases and J dropped 2 bases, with 9 bases sitting between them. This CDR3 has 14 residues. The germline V gene has CDR1 SGHRS and CDR2 YFSETQ. The CDR3 DNA sequence: TGCGCCAGCAGCTTAGGACTCGACACAGATACGCAGTATTTT. Translated, it gives CASSLGLDTDTQYF.